This T cell receptor beta chain derives from a study of cytomegalovirus exposure and HLA in healthy donors (dated by TCRdb to the late 2010s). Some background on the complete study: In an earlier analysis of 587 of the donors, 276 Gb of sequence data and 90 million to 120 million unique TCR beta sequences from about 190 million T cells were reported. All discovery cohort repertoires had been generated on a single sequencing platform. Of the 300 to 500 genotyped donors, 65% to 90% were placed in the genetic ancestry cluster associated with self-reported Caucasian donors. Roughly 300 gigabases of sequencing data and tens of millions of unique TCR sequences were included in an early release covering roughly 600 HLA-typed donors. The T cell repertoires of 670 or so subjects were profiled by immunosequencing and related to cytomegalovirus serostatus. Donor age, sex, ethnicity and CMV serostatus were compiled together with the repertoire data. Typing coverage differed by locus: A, B, C, DRB1 and DQB1 were typed in roughly 620-630 donors, DQA1 in about 510, DPA1 in 600 to 610, and DPB1 in 400 to 480. On average, around 230,000 unique TCR beta nucleotide sequences were sequenced per donor among a few hundred genotyped donors of the cohort, with roughly 19% of those sequences being non-productive. To predict cytomegalovirus infection status, the study combined high-throughput TCR immunosequencing, statistical association of individual TCRs with disease status, and machine learning. A later genetic analysis used genome-wide SNP genotypes for about 65% of the roughly 670 donors, treating that subset as a discovery cohort. The study aimed to test whether cataloging public T cell receptors could reveal signatures of past pathogen exposure. HLA typing included class I and class II loci at four-digit resolution. A later analysis re-analyzed previously published TCR beta repertoires from approximately 700 donors and added high-resolution HLA genotyping to study TCR occurrence patterns. Along with the approximately 600-subject first cohort, a separate validation cohort of over 90 different subjects was used. A few DR-DQ haplotypes were treated as single units for association and clustering because of strong linkage in the cohort. An earlier analysis of 500 to 650 of the donors applied high-throughput TCR beta sequencing to assess whether each TCR beta V gene segment acted as functional or pseudogenic. Rather than using new phenotypic data, the later analysis identified candidate immune exposures from TCR beta sequences and from how often those sequences occurred across donors. Broader findings and caveats from the paper: At a false discovery rate of 0.05, a later analysis linked 15,000 to 20,000 TCR beta sequences to specific HLA alleles. While some public TCRs were present in many individuals, most TCR sequences turned up only very rarely across donors. In this cohort, only TCR beta chains were sequenced, and detectable features were limited by the absence of alpha or paired-chain data. The authors suggested that the approach could potentially be extended to other disease states and immunological phenotypes. In a later genetic analysis, a missense DCLRE1C variant was associated with V-gene and J-gene trimming of TCR beta chains, and the association was replicated in an independent cohort. Compared with the roughly 720-donor mean, donors in an Asian-associated ancestry cluster had fewer N-insertions in productive TCRs, according to a later genetic analysis. According to a later analysis, TCR association rates differed among HLA loci, with DRB1 alleles showing the most associated TCRs and HLA-C alleles showing the fewest. A further reported finding was that TCR beta sequences accurately predicted the HLA-A and HLA-B alleles for most subjects in the first cohort. Because some donors lacked HLA typing at each locus, the association tests relied only on the typed subset. A later analysis found that HLA-associated TCR beta chains were more clonally expanded and had lower generation probabilities than equally common non-associated chains. Some 16 rarely observed V segments, including chromosome 9 orphons, were excluded from the earlier analysis of almost 600 of the donors because counts were too low. Because the 87-base-pair reads could not distinguish some IMGT-functional V segments, including TRBV6-2 and TRBV6-3, those segments were excluded. Roughly uniform sequencing depth across donors was assumed in presence/absence analyses, although this assumption may not hold. The study gave a list of more than 150 TCR beta chains associated with cytomegalovirus. The classifier was reported to diagnose cytomegalovirus status with high specificity and sensitivity in both the original cohort and the validation cohort. A few of the identified cytomegalovirus-associated TCR beta chains were confirmed in vitro to be specific for cytomegalovirus antigens. A group of highly shared sequence variants was considered likely to be a technical artifact of the sequencing pipeline. A later analysis reported that several top co-occurrence clusters appeared linked to parvovirus B19, influenza, CMV and Epstein-Barr virus. In a later analysis, most CMV-associated TCR beta chains were found to appear HLA-restricted, with HLA associations seemingly driven largely by CMV exposure. Correlated functional status among segregating V segments might be attributable to linkage disequilibrium, but an unknown experimental factor could not be ruled out. When HLA alleles, especially DR and DQ, strongly co-occurred, TCR associations were difficult to assign to individual alleles. The only immune exposure information available for the cohort was CMV serostatus. In an earlier analysis of more than 500 of the donors, most TCR beta V segments appeared in productive rearrangements about 87% or about 30% of the time, broadly matching IMGT annotations.

The cohort comprised 710 or so healthy bone marrow donors. Cohort members were all nominally healthy when sampled, although unrecorded immune exposures were likely present. The donor was CMV seronegative and belonged to the group of approximately 320 seronegative cohort members. A peripheral blood sample was provided by each donor, and peripheral blood mononuclear cells were used for TCR beta sequencing. The Qiagen DNeasy Blood Extraction Kit was used to extract genomic DNA from the blood cell samples. Receptors were amplified or captured by the immunoSEQ multiplex PCR assay. A mixture of 60 forward primers for TCR Vbeta segments and 13 reverse primers for TCR Jbeta segments was used in the multiplex PCR. The CDR3 region of rearranged TCR beta genes was amplified from genomic DNA by a multiplex PCR assay. On the Illumina HiSeq System, the amplified TCR beta libraries were sequenced as 87-base-pair reads. From the authors' description of their analysis: Across the 670 or so repertoires, a later analysis counted tens of millions of unique TCR beta chains, around 11 million of which were shared by at least two donors. Raw reads were error-corrected and collapsed into unique sequences with a nearest-neighbor algorithm that merged closely related sequences to remove PCR and sequencing errors. Alignment of CDR3 sequences to IMGT reference sequences was used to assign V, D and J gene segments. Each retained sequence needed at least a six-nucleotide match to both a V gene segment and a J gene segment. Rearrangements were called productive when the CDR3 lacked stop codons and stayed in frame with V and J; all others were non-productive. Following IMGT convention, CDR3 was defined as the stretch from the second conserved V-encoded cysteine to the conserved J-encoded phenylalanine. The earlier analysis of 500 to 750 of the donors excluded any sequence lacking an unambiguous match to a single V gene segment. In an earlier analysis of 587 of the donors, V segments were called functional above 56.7% productive rearrangements and were called segregating when the between-donor standard deviation exceeded 5%. To diagnose cytomegalovirus status from the catalog of TCR beta chain sequences, a statistical classification framework was built. In a later analysis, V and J genes were assigned by comparing TCR nucleotide sequences against IMGT/GENE-DB human TR gene sequences. In a later analysis, CDR3 sequences and most-parsimonious VDJ recombination scenarios were assigned using the TCRdist pipeline. A later analysis defined each TCR beta chain by its CDR3 amino acid sequence plus V-gene family, and excluded reads lacking a unique V-gene family. In a later analysis, 450 to 600 highly shared, low-generation-probability nucleotide sequences were removed to address suspected cross-contamination and a sequencing artifact. In a later analysis, a clonal expansion index for each public chain was calculated from normalized within-repertoire ranks of inferred template counts. In a later analysis, generation probabilities were computed using a VDJ recombination model fitted to out-of-frame rearrangements, and the results were checked against IGoR. In a later analysis, TCR-TCR, TCR-HLA and TCR-CMV co-occurrence was scored with hypergeometric tests, and a repertoire-size bias correction was applied to TCR pairs. A later analysis estimated false discovery rates by permuting HLA or CMV assignments 20 times. In a later analysis, co-occurring TCRs were grouped using DBSCAN, with TCRdist sequence similarity added in when clustering inside HLA-allele-positive subsets. For co-occurrence clustering, repertoires with fewer than 30,000 or more than 120,000 public chains were excluded, along with roughly five repertoires with anomalous nucleotide sharing. TCRdb retrieved this table from immuneACCESS and kept in-frame rearrangements only. Not all clones are present; in checked studies, unresolved V genes account for under half, and no reason is known for the remainder. Clone size and the V and J calls come from that table; the DNA yielded D and trimming. Recorded for this sample are approximately 220,000 clones; roughly 79% of them occurred a single time. Approximately 1.8% of the sample is in the top ten clones.

On this clone itself: What this receptor recognizes is not known. The record has no base qualities; no much larger clone is one base away.

The germline ends are 11 bases apart after V is trimmed by 1 base and J by 1 base. The germline V gene supplies CDR1 SGHVS and CDR2 FQNEAQ. The CDR3 spans 15 residues, from the cysteine through the phenylalanine. The sequence is cut down to CDR3 DNA, 45 bases in frame from base 1. The sequencing input was PBMCs. The chain is encoded by TRBV7-8 joined to TRBJ2-7; there is no confident call for the D gene. This clonotype was sampled from a male donor in good health and CMV-seronegative. Read as DNA, the sequence is TGTGCCAGCAGCTTAGGTGGCAGTGCATCCTACGAGCAGTACTTC. Translated, this gives CASSLGGSASYEQYF. Full variable domain (CDR3 extended with the reference TRBV7-8 and TRBJ2-7 proteins): GAGVSQSPRYKVAKRGQDVALRCDPISGHVSLFWYQQALGQGPEFLTYFQNEAQLDKSGLPSDRFFAERPEGSVSTLKIQRTQQEDSAVYLCASSLGGSASYEQYFGPGTRLTVT.